The 13 T cell receptor beta chains listed next were all sequenced from one sample in a study of T-cell memory formation after mild COVID-19. A single record per CDR3 protein comes from TCRdb applying MiXCR to the 5' RACE reads. The sample comprises fewer than 450,000 distinct CDR3 sequences, over 20% of which are singletons, and around 13% rests with the top ten. Material for sequencing was PBMCs or a T cell subset sorted from them (not recorded which). Receptor source: an adult woman who had mild COVID-19 (a few samples of this study predate the infection). Cell type and time point are not known.

V is TRBV24-1 and J is TRBJ2-2, with TRBD2 matching over 7 bases. The V segment lost 5 bases and the J segment 3 bases; nucleotides outside the gene matches: 8. The CDR3 is 16 amino acids. Germline CDR1 and CDR2: KGHDR and SFDVKD. In DNA form, the CDR3 reads TGTGCCACCAGTGCGCACGCGGGGGTGGACACCGGGGAGCTGTTTTTT. Translation: CATSAHAGVDTGELFF.

This clonotype turned up a few times. J is TRBJ2-1 and V is TRBV7-2, with a possible D match to TRBD2 (5 bases). This CDR3 contains 15 residues. CDR1 SGHTA and CDR2 FQGNSA come from the germline V gene. V lost 3 bases to trimming and J lost 2 bases, with 11 bases between them. The CDR3 DNA is TGTGCCAGCAGCTTGTCACTGGAGGCCTACAATGAGCAGTTCTTC. Its translation: CASSLSLEAYNEQFF.

The chain is built from TRBV29-1 and TRBJ2-1; D gene ambiguous. Trimming pared 2 bases from V and 12 bases from J, leaving 14 bases between. CDR1 and CDR2 from the germline V gene are SQVTM and ANQGSEA. CDR3 length equals 12 residues. The CDR3 protein is CSVEYPSSGQFF. The CDR3 DNA follows: TGCAGCGTTGAATATCCATCTTCAGGGCAGTTCTTC.

This clonotype was found a few times. V usage is TRBV3-1 and J usage is TRBJ2-7; weak D call: TRBD1 (5 bases). The CDR3 runs to 13 residues. Per the germline V gene, CDR1 is LGHDT and CDR2 is YNNKEL (reference sequence). V was clipped by 4 bases and J by 4 bases, with 11 bases between them. Here the CDR3 DNA reads TGTGCCAGCAGCCCCGACAGCGTATACGAGCAGTACTTC. This sequence encodes CASSPDSVYEQYF.

The chain carries TRBV18 and TRBJ1-2; tentative D call: TRBD1 (6 bases). Germline-derived CDR1 and CDR2 are KGHSH and LQKENI. V was clipped by 1 base and J by 8 bases, with 14 bases between them. There are 14 residues in the CDR3. CDR3 sequence (DNA): TGTGCCAGCTCACCACAGGCCCAGGGGCCGGGCTACACCTTC. Translation: CASSPQAQGPGYTF.

There are a few counts of this clonotype. The rearrangement joins TRBV7-2 to TRBJ2-3; D gene uncertain. Trimming removed 2 bases at V and 3 bases at J, with 9 bases between. The CDR3 length is 14 residues. In germline, CDR1 is SGHTA, CDR2 FQGNSA. In DNA, the CDR3 is TGTGCCAGCAGCTTAACTCCCGGGACAGATACGCAGTATTTT. Translating it yields CASSLTPGTDTQYF. The variable domain in full, completed from reference TRBV7-2 and TRBJ2-3, reads GAGVSQSPSNKVTEKGKDVELRCDPISGHTALYWYRQSLGQGLEFLIYFQGNSAPDKSGLPSDRFSAERTGGSVSTLTIQRTQQEDSAVYLCASSLTPGTDTQYFGPGTRLTVL.

This clonotype was counted at least ten times. The J gene is TRBJ2-3, the V gene TRBV4-2; 13 positions agree with TRBD2. Germline values: CDR1 LGHNA, CDR2 YNFKEQ. V lost 6 bases, J lost 0 bases, and 3 bases stayed unmatched. The CDR3 runs 16 residues. As DNA, the CDR3 is TGTGCCAGCAGAGAACTAGCGGGGGGGAGCACAGATACGCAGTATTTT. It translates to CASRELAGGSTDTQYF.

This clonotype was seen a few times. This chain links TRBV29-1 with TRBJ1-5, with 7 bases aligning to TRBD1. The CDR3 has 14 amino acids. Trimming cost V 7 bases and J 7 bases; bases outside gene matches: 13. Germline CDR1 and CDR2: SQVTM and ANQGSEA. CDR3 DNA sequence: TGCAGCGCCAGAAGAGGGACAGTATCCCAGCCCCAGCATTTT. Protein sequence: CSARRGTVSQPQHF.

The V gene is TRBV21-1, the J gene TRBJ2-7. TRBV21-1 is deemed a pseudogene. The CDR3 covers 10 residues. CDR3 region: CPHSAFEQYF. The DNA for the CDR3 is TGTCCTCACTCGGCATTCGAGCAGTACTTC.

This clonotype occurred a few times. The chain uses TRBV5-1 and TRBJ2-7, with D perhaps assigned TRBD1 or TRBD2 (5 bases each). Trimming left V 0 bases short and J 5 bases short, with 12 bases between. Germline loops: CDR1 SGHRS, CDR2 YFSETQ. The CDR3 is made up of 14 amino acids. The CDR3 DNA is TGCGCCAGCAGCTTGGCCCCGGGACCCCACGAGCAGTACTTC. Its protein product is CASSLAPGPHEQYF.

This CDR3 reads CASSQASPGGAYEQYF. In DNA, the CDR3 is TGCGCCAGCAGCCAAGCTTCTCCGGGGGGAGCCTACGAGCAGTACTTC. The chain employs TRBV4-1 and TRBJ2-7; 7 bases align to TRBD2. The CDR3 extends over 16 amino acids. The germline gives CDR1 MGHRA, CDR2 YSYEKL. The V gene end was trimmed by 1 base and the J gene end by 2 bases; junction bases not matched to a gene: 8.

The gene calls are TRBV19 and TRBJ1-4; 11 positions match TRBD1. In germline, CDR1 is LNHDA, CDR2 SQIVND (reference sequence). J lost 8 bases, V lost 6 bases, and 5 bases had no gene match. This CDR3 contains 14 residues. The CDR3: CASSPDRGLEKLFF. CDR3 nucleotides: TGTGCCAGTAGCCCGGACAGGGGGCTCGAAAAACTGTTTTTT.

This clonotype showed up just a few times. The genes are TRBV12-3 or TRBV12-4 and TRBJ2-3; possible D gene TRBD1, 5 bases. CDR3 length equals 14 residues. Trimming removed 6 bases at V and 2 bases at J, with 12 bases between. The CDR3 sequence: CASRYQGFTDTQYF. CDR3 nucleotide sequence: TGTGCCAGCAGATACCAGGGATTCACAGATACGCAGTATTTT.